The present T cell receptor (beta chain) was sequenced within a study of blood T cell repertoires in COVID-19. Study at large: Collection of acute and convalescent COVID-19 samples took place in the United States, Italy and Spain.

Only a few counts were recorded for this clone. Across about two dozen US areas, participants ranged in age from about 18 to 90 years. Allocation to cohorts depended on clinical history reported by the participants. The recovered donors of Cohort 3 showed two negative PCRs, clearance, or symptom resolution. Germline V gene sequence: CDR1 SGHKS, CDR2 YYEKEE (reference sequence). The CDR3 runs 14 residues. V lost 3 bases to trimming and J lost 8 bases; unmatched junction nucleotides: 6. Sequencing used immunoSEQ multiplex PCR; TCRdb keeps in-frame clones, though not all of them. The repertoire holds approximately 300,000 clones, about 89% seen once, with about 5.7% in the top ten.

The chain uses TRBV5-5 and TRBJ1-4, with 8 bases aligning to TRBD1. Specimen: PBMCs or T cells enriched from blood (not recorded which). This sequence originates from a woman in her thirties who had recovered from COVID-19. The CDR3 region has the DNA TGTGCCAGCAGCTGGGGGACAGGACGCGAAAAACTGTTTTTT. Translation: CASSWGTGREKLFF. Drawing the rest from reference TRBV5-5 and TRBJ1-4, the complete variable domain is DAGVTQSPTHLIKTRGQQVTLRCSPISGHKSVSWYQQVLGQGPQFIFQYYEKEERGRGNFPDRFSARQFPNYSSELNVNALLLGDSALYLCASSWGTGREKLFFGSGTQLSVL.